The present T cell receptor beta chain was sequenced within a study of technical replicates of blood from several donors. Using immunoSEQ multiplex PCR, the repertoire was profiled, and TCRdb retains in-frame clones only, with some absent. The table has some 14,000 clones, roughly 83% seen once; the top ten hold around 12%. The sample comprised PBMCs. The TCR comes from a human donor in good health.

The CDR3 DNA is TGTGCCAGCAGCTTGCAGGGATTGAACACCGGGGAGCTGTTTTTT. It yields the protein CASSLQGLNTGELFF. The chain links TRBV5-8 to TRBJ2-2; tentatively, D is TRBD1 (5 bases). The CDR3 totals 15 residues. Trimming pared 1 base from V and 1 base from J, leaving 8 bases between. CDR1 is SGHTS and CDR2 is YDEGEE in the germline V gene.